This T cell receptor beta chain was captured by sequencing in a study of long-term antiretroviral therapy in people with HIV. Findings and caveats of the study: Clones that expanded before ART (that is, prior to treatment) dominated the repertoire at all time points.

The CDR3 runs to 14 residues. In germline, CDR1 is MNHEY, CDR2 SVGAGI. J gave up 5 bases and V 2 bases, and 5 bases lay outside the gene matches. Version v3.0 of the immunoSEQ assay ran at survey level. Roughly 40,000-55,000 T-cell genomes per sample were the sequencing target. Produced via immunoSEQ multiplex PCR; TCRdb's table is partial and in-frame only. Of more than 25,000 clones in the sample, about 88% were seen once. Details on this clone: What it binds is not known.

This rearrangement joins TRBV6-5 to TRBJ2-7; 8 positions match TRBD2. The source of this sequence is a man in his fifties or sixties with HIV. This sample comprised unsorted PBMCs, obtained 2 years after starting antiretroviral therapy. The DNA for the CDR3 is TGTGCCAGCAGTTACGACGGGAGGGCCAACGAGCAGTACTTC. This gives the protein CASSYDGRANEQYF.